Listed here are 21 T cell receptor beta chains from one sample, sequenced in a study of T cell responses to AZD1222 COVID-19 vaccine. Produced via immunoSEQ multiplex PCR; TCRdb's table is partial and in-frame only. The data hold under 200,000 clones, with approximately 90% observed a single time. Specimen: peripheral blood, collected 28 days after the second dose of the MenACWY control vaccine. The receptors come from an adult who received the MenACWY meningococcal vaccine as a control.

V gene TRBV20-1 combines with J gene TRBJ1-1; D unclear. V lost 5 bases and J 10 bases, leaving 14 bases between the germline ends. Germline V CDR1 and CDR2: DFQATT, SNEGSKA (reference sequence). The CDR3 covers 11 residues. The CDR3 bases are TGCAGTGCTCAGATCCGCGAGGGAGCTTTCTTT. Translating gives CSAQIREGAFF.

This chain links TRBV9 with TRBJ2-1; 9 positions match TRBD2. After removal of 6 bases from V and 6 bases from J, the junction contained 4 bases not matched to a gene. CDR3 length: 13 amino acids. CDR1 SGDLS and CDR2 YYNGEE come from the germline V gene. For the CDR3, the DNA is TGTGCCAGCATGCGAGCGGGAGGCAATGAGCAGTTCTTC. Its protein product is CASMRAGGNEQFF.

Worth noting for this clone: At the DNA level, this CDR3 is encoded by other sequences in the same sample as well. The rearrangement uses TRBV3-1 (or the pseudogene TRBV3-2) and TRBJ1-3; D is unresolved. The germline CDR1 and CDR2 sequences are LGHDT and YNNKEL (reference sequence). This CDR3 is built from 12 residues. V gave up 3 bases and J gave up 2 bases, with 2 bases separating them. CDR3 sequence reads: CASSHAGNTIYF. CDR3 coding DNA: TGTGCCAGCAGCCATGCTGGAAACACCATATATTTT.

CDR3 protein: CASSLRQGVPAFF. CDR3 bases: TGTGCCAGCAGCTTACGACAGGGGGTACCCGCTTTCTTT. V and J are TRBV7-8 and TRBJ1-1, with 9 nucleotides matching TRBD1. Germline V lookup: CDR1 SGHVS, CDR2 FQNEAQ. CDR3 length: 13 residues. Germline trimming cut 2 bases from V and 11 bases from J; bases unmatched to any gene: 6. The full variable domain, in which reference TRBV7-8 and TRBJ1-1 provide the parts outside the CDR3, is GAGVSQSPRYKVAKRGQDVALRCDPISGHVSLFWYQQALGQGPEFLTYFQNEAQLDKSGLPSDRFFAERPEGSVSTLKIQRTQQEDSAVYLCASSLRQGVPAFFGQGTRLTVV.

The count of this clone is one. CDR3 sequence reads: CASRGQGTGELFF. The CDR3 nucleotides are TGCGCCAGCCGGGGACAGGGGACCGGGGAGCTGTTTTTT. This chain uses TRBV5-1 with TRBJ2-2; TRBD1 matches at 10 bases. The CDR3 is 13 amino acids. CDR1 and CDR2 (germline): SGHRS, YFSETQ. The ends lost 7 bases at V and 5 bases at J; junction bases unmatched: 2.

The chain recombines TRBV5-1 with TRBJ1-5, with D unresolved. Germline assignment: CDR1 SGHRS and CDR2 YFSETQ. The CDR3 loop spans 13 amino acids. V was clipped by 0 bases and J by 5 bases, with 6 bases between them. This CDR3 is CASSLGRDQPQHF. CDR3 DNA: TGCGCCAGCAGCTTGGGGCGAGATCAGCCCCAGCATTTT.

This chain joins TRBV7-6 and TRBJ2-3; 9 bases fit TRBD2. Per the germline V gene, CDR1 is SGHVS and CDR2 is FNYEAQ. V trimming: 5 bases; J trimming: 2 bases; junction bases outside the gene matches: 11. This CDR3 is built from 17 residues. The CDR3 spells CASSLLGLAGFTDTQYF. The CDR3 DNA follows: TGTGCCAGCAGCCTCCTTGGCCTAGCGGGATTCACAGATACGCAGTATTTT.

The gene calls are TRBV3-1 (or the pseudogene TRBV3-2) and TRBJ1-5; possibly TRBD1 for D (6 bases). The V and J ends lost 5 bases and 7 bases respectively, with 9 bases between them. The CDR3 totals 12 residues. CDR1 and CDR2 from the germline V gene are LGHDT and YNNKEL (reference sequence). CDR3 residues: CASSGGVQPQHF. In nucleotides, the CDR3 is TGTGCCAGCAGCGGGGGCGTACAGCCCCAGCATTTT.

The chain links TRBV7-8 to TRBJ2-7; tentative D call: TRBD2 (5 bases). Trimming removed 2 bases from V and 6 bases from J, with 14 bases in between. The CDR3 is made up of 14 amino acids. Germline V gene sequence: CDR1 SGHVS, CDR2 FQNEAQ. In nucleotides, the CDR3 is TGTGCCAGCAGCTTATCGGGGAAAGGAGGCGAGCAGTACTTC. Its translation: CASSLSGKGGEQYF.

V is TRBV30 and J is TRBJ1-1; 7 nucleotides agree with TRBD1. Germline CDR1 GTSNPN, CDR2 SVGIG (reference sequence). Trimming at V came to 1 base and at J to 3 bases, leaving 2 bases not matched to a gene. The CDR3 covers 13 residues. Here the CDR3 DNA reads TGTGCCTGGAGTGGACAGGGATACACTGAAGCTTTCTTT. Translating gives CAWSGQGYTEAFF. The variable domain in full, completed from reference TRBV30 and TRBJ1-1, reads SQTIHQWPATLVQPVGSPLSLECTVEGTSNPNLYWYRQAAGRGLQLLFYSVGIGQISSEVPQNLSASRPQDRQFILSSKKLLLSDSGFYLCAWSGQGYTEAFFGQGTRLTVV.

In this sample, this clone turned up once. The gene calls are TRBV11-3 and TRBJ2-7, with D perhaps TRBD1 or TRBD2 (5 bases each). The length of the CDR3 is 12 residues. V lost 2 bases, J lost 12 bases, and 14 bases lay in between. Germline assignment: CDR1 SGHNT and CDR2 YENEEA. Here the CDR3 DNA reads TGTGCCAGCAGCTTATCCTCCCAGGGACGGTACTTC. It codes for CASSLSSQGRYF. The variable domain in full, completed from reference TRBV11-3 and TRBJ2-7, reads EAGVVQSPRYKIIEKKQPVAFWCNPISGHNTLYWYLQNLGQGPELLIRYENEEAVDDSQLPKDRFSAERLKGVDSTLKIQPAELGDSAVYLCASSLSSQGRYFGPGTRLTVT.

This chain joins TRBV18 and TRBJ2-7; D not certain. This CDR3 is 14 amino acids long. In germline, CDR1 is KGHSH, CDR2 LQKENI. The germline V and J ends were trimmed by 0 bases and 2 bases, with 8 bases remaining between them. CDR3 bases: TGTGCCAGCTCACCACCGGCAGCTCCCTACGAGCAGTACTTC. It encodes CASSPPAAPYEQYF.

This sequence joins TRBV2 and TRBJ2-1; no definite D call. CDR1 and CDR2 (germline): SNHLY, FYNNEI. Between the trimmed V and J ends, which lost 0 bases and 7 bases, there was a span of 16 bases. The CDR3 consists of 16 residues. Here the CDR3 DNA reads TGTGCCAGCAGTGAAGCCCTGTGGTTGGCTAGGAATGAGCAGTTCTTC. This sequence encodes CASSEALWLARNEQFF. The variable domain in full, with the rest retrieved from reference TRBV2 and TRBJ2-1, is EPEVTQTPSHQVTQMGQEVILRCVPISNHLYFYWYRQILGQKVEFLVSFYNNEISEKSEIFDDQFSVERPDGSNFTLKIRSTKLEDSAMYFCASSEALWLARNEQFFGPGTRLTVL.

As DNA, the CDR3 is TGCGCCAGCAGCTTCGTAGGGGTAGGAACTGAAGCTTTCTTT. Its protein product is CASSFVGVGTEAFF. J is TRBJ1-1 and V is TRBV5-1, with D maybe TRBD1 (5 bases). V was shortened by 2 bases and J by 5 bases, with 13 bases between the two germline ends. This CDR3 has 14 residues. Germline V gives CDR1 SGHRS, CDR2 YFSETQ.

This chain links TRBV27 with TRBJ1-6; D remains ambiguous. CDR1 and CDR2 from the germline V gene are MNHEY and SMNVEV (reference sequence). This CDR3 contains 13 residues. The V gene lost 6 bases and the J gene lost 3 bases, with 6 bases spanning the gap. CDR3 in amino acids: CASSVSYNSPLHF. DNA of the CDR3: TGTGCCAGCAGCGTTAGCTATAATTCACCCCTCCACTTT.

This sequence joins TRBV18 and TRBJ1-4; a possible D gene is TRBD1 (5 bases). CDR1 and CDR2 from the germline V gene are KGHSH and LQKENI. The CDR3 has 17 residues. V lost 3 bases and J 0 bases, leaving 14 bases between the germline ends. CDR3 DNA: TGTGCCAGCTCACCCCGAAGAGACAGTCCAACTAATGAAAAACTGTTTTTT. Its translation: CASSPRRDSPTNEKLFF.

The chain carries TRBV5-1 and TRBJ2-5; 8 bases map to TRBD1. Germline trimming cut 2 bases from V and 2 bases from J; bases unmatched to any gene: 2. The CDR3 is made up of 14 amino acids. The germline V gene has CDR1 SGHRS and CDR2 YFSETQ. CDR3 nucleotide sequence: TGCGCCAGCAGCTTCCAGGGGGCACAAGAGACCCAGTACTTC. Amino acid sequence: CASSFQGAQETQYF.

The rearrangement uses TRBV6-5 and TRBJ2-7; 7 bases are shared with TRBD2. The germline V gene encodes CDR1 MNHEY and CDR2 SVGAGI. The CDR3 has 14 residues. The junction had 9 bases not matched to a gene; V was cut back by 5 bases and J by 5 bases. CDR3 nucleotides: TGTGCCAGCAGTCCCCCCGCGGGGAGGGACGAGCAGTACTTC. Protein sequence: CASSPPAGRDEQYF.

This clone was seen just once. This chain connects TRBV29-1 to TRBJ2-2; D is unclear. The germline gives CDR1 SQVTM, CDR2 ANQGSEA. Deletions cut 4 bases from V and 1 base from J, with 10 bases between. The CDR3 runs to 14 residues. As DNA, the CDR3 is TGCAGCGTTGCGAATAGTTTGAACACCGGGGAGCTGTTTTTT. Translation gives CSVANSLNTGELFF.

V usage is TRBV15 and J usage is TRBJ1-5; tentative D call: TRBD1 (5 bases). CDR3 size: 14 residues. Germline lookup yields CDR1 LNHNV and CDR2 YYDKDF (reference sequence). V was pared by 0 bases and J by 6 bases, with 9 bases between. The CDR3: CATSREGGGQPQHF. CDR3 in DNA: TGTGCCACCAGCAGAGAGGGCGGGGGTCAGCCCCAGCATTTT.

This rearrangement joins TRBV18 to TRBJ2-1; D remains unclear. The germline gives CDR1 KGHSH, CDR2 LQKENI. The CDR3 consists of 14 residues. Trimming took off 1 base at V and 1 base at J, with 5 bases between the two ends. The CDR3 sequence: CASSPQGSYNEQFF. The CDR3 DNA reads as TGTGCCAGCTCACCACAGGGTTCCTACAATGAGCAGTTCTTC.